One sample yielded the 23 T cell receptor beta chains listed below, sequenced in a study of blood T cell repertoires in COVID-19. Data came from immunoSEQ multiplex PCR; TCRdb stores just in-frame clones and leaves some out. The data show fewer than 80,000 clones, 90% seen once. The sequenced material came from peripheral blood. The receptors shown here come from a human donor in a cohort sampled during active COVID-19.

The chain carries TRBV12-5 and TRBJ2-5, with 9 bases fitting TRBD2. This CDR3 spans 15 amino acids. From germline, CDR1 is LGHNT and CDR2 FRNRAP. The J segment lost 1 base and the V segment lost 3 bases, leaving 3 bases of the junction unmatched. In nucleotides, the CDR3 is TGTGCTAGTGGTTTTGTAGCGGGGGCCCAAGAGACCCAGTACTTC. The encoded protein is CASGFVAGAQETQYF. Full variable domain (remainder filled in from reference TRBV12-5 and TRBJ2-5): DARVTQTPRHKVTEMGQEVTMRCQPILGHNTVFWYRQTMMQGLELLAYFRNRAPLDDSGMPKDRFSAEMPDATLATLKIQPSEPRDSAVYFCASGFVAGAQETQYFGPGTRLLVL.

A single count supports this clone. The CDR3 here is CASSLGWQRGINTGELFF. CDR3 DNA: TGTGCCAGCAGCTTAGGGTGGCAGCGGGGAATTAACACCGGGGAGCTGTTTTTT. V is TRBV7-2 and J is TRBJ2-2; 7 bases line up with TRBD2. The CDR3 runs 18 residues. The J segment lost 2 bases and the V segment lost 1 base, leaving 10 bases of the junction unmatched. The V gene's germline CDR1 is SGHTA and CDR2 FQGNSA. The full variable domain, in which reference TRBV7-2 and TRBJ2-2 provide the parts outside the CDR3, is GAGVSQSPSNKVTEKGKDVELRCDPISGHTALYWYRQSLGQGLEFLIYFQGNSAPDKSGLPSDRFSAERTGGSVSTLTIQRTQQEDSAVYLCASSLGWQRGINTGELFFGEGSRLTVL.

This rearrangement joins TRBV19 to TRBJ1-2; 7 nucleotides line up with TRBD1. The CDR3 length is 11 residues. With 8 bases clipped from V and 8 bases from J, the junction kept 5 bases outside the gene matches. Germline V gene data show CDR1 as LNHDA and CDR2 as SQIVND (reference sequence). This chain's CDR3 is CASLRGSGYTF. The DNA of the CDR3 is TGTGCCAGTCTCAGGGGGAGCGGCTACACCTTC.

J is TRBJ1-2 and V is TRBV7-8; the D gene is possibly TRBD1 (6 bases). Germline V lookup: CDR1 SGHVS, CDR2 FQNEAQ. CDR3 size: 13 residues. V was shortened by 4 bases and J by 7 bases, with 13 bases between the two germline ends. CDR3 nucleotide sequence: TGTGCCAGCAGCTCCCCAGGGGCGGTTGGCTACACCTTC. This gives the protein CASSSPGAVGYTF.

J is TRBJ2-2 and V is TRBV29-1, with 16 bases aligning to TRBD2. CDR1 SQVTM and CDR2 ANQGSEA come from the germline V gene. The CDR3 is 16 amino acids. Losses at the gene ends were 6 bases for V and 4 bases for J; bases not matched to a gene: 5. CDR3 nucleotide sequence: TGCAGCGTCGCGGGACTAGCGGGGGGGCCCACCGGGGAGCTGTTTTTT. It specifies CSVAGLAGGPTGELFF.

The chain uses TRBV19 and TRBJ2-2; tentatively, D is TRBD1 (6 bases). V was clipped by 7 bases and J by 7 bases, with 16 bases between them. Germline lookup yields CDR1 LNHDA and CDR2 SQIVND (reference sequence). The CDR3 has 14 amino acids. The chain's CDR3 is CASTPRGFNGELFF. CDR3 sequence (DNA): TGTGCCAGTACCCCCAGGGGCTTCAACGGGGAGCTGTTTTTT.

V usage is TRBV4-1 and J usage is TRBJ1-2, with a weak D call TRBD1 (5 bases). Trimming left V 1 base short and J 3 bases short, with 18 bases between. CDR3 length: 17 amino acids. In germline, CDR1 is MGHRA, CDR2 YSYEKL. The CDR3 loop reads CASSQGLRGGSDYGYTF. CDR3 sequence (DNA): TGCGCCAGCAGCCAAGGTCTTCGGGGGGGATCGGACTATGGCTACACCTTC.

This sequence joins TRBV4-2 and TRBJ2-3; 7 positions match TRBD1. The germline gives CDR1 LGHNA, CDR2 YNFKEQ. The V gene end was trimmed by 5 bases and the J gene end by 1 base; junction bases not matched to a gene: 9. The CDR3 has 16 amino acids. The CDR3 here is CASSGRNRGGTDTQYF. The CDR3 nucleotides are TGTGCCAGCAGCGGAAGGAACAGGGGTGGCACAGATACGCAGTATTTT.

This clone was seen once. The rearrangement joins TRBV6-1 to TRBJ2-3; 9 nucleotides align to TRBD2. There are 14 residues in the CDR3. Germline V gives CDR1 MNHNS, CDR2 SASEGT. Trimming took 3 bases from V and 3 from J; bases not matched to a gene: 1. The CDR3 region is CASSEGLATDTQYF. The DNA for the CDR3 is TGTGCCAGCAGTGAGGGACTAGCTACAGATACGCAGTATTTT.

Here the CDR3 reads CASSLIEGVESYEQYF. For the CDR3, the DNA is TGTGCCAGCAGCTTAATAGAGGGGGTAGAGTCCTACGAGCAGTACTTC. The chain is built from TRBV11-2 and TRBJ2-7, with a possible D match to TRBD1 (6 bases). The CDR3 sequence is 16 residues long. The V gene lost 2 bases and the J gene lost 1 base, with 15 bases spanning the gap. Germline values: CDR1 SGHAT, CDR2 FQNNGV.

The gene calls are TRBV28 and TRBJ1-5, with D unresolved. This CDR3 spans 15 amino acids. Trimming stripped 2 bases from V and 0 bases from J, with 8 bases between. Germline CDR1 is MDHEN and CDR2 is SYDVKM. CDR3 DNA: TGTGCCAGCAGTTTAACGCGTTATAGCAATCAGCCCCAGCATTTT. It encodes CASSLTRYSNQPQHF. The whole variable domain, filled in from reference TRBV28 and TRBJ1-5, reads DVKVTQSSRYLVKRTGEKVFLECVQDMDHENMFWYRQDPGLGLRLIYFSYDVKMKEKGDIPEGYSVSREKKERFSLILESASTNQTSMYLCASSLTRYSNQPQHFGDGTRLSIL.

This clone occurred once. This sequence joins TRBV10-1 and TRBJ2-2, with TRBD1 identical over 7 bases. The germline V gene encodes CDR1 WNHNN and CDR2 SYGVQD (reference sequence). The CDR3 sequence is 13 residues long. Trimming cost V 5 bases and J 4 bases; bases outside gene matches: 1. CDR3 residues: CASSPGGTGELFF. The CDR3 DNA reads TGCGCCAGCAGTCCAGGGGGCACCGGGGAGCTGTTTTTT.

The rearrangement uses TRBV6-1 and TRBJ2-7; TRBD1 matches at 11 bases. CDR1 MNHNS and CDR2 SASEGT come from the germline V gene. This CDR3 comprises 17 residues. Germline trimming cut 0 bases from V and 2 bases from J; bases unmatched to any gene: 6. The CDR3 loop is CASSEARDRGDAYEQYF. The DNA of the CDR3 is TGTGCCAGCAGTGAAGCTAGGGACAGGGGGGACGCCTACGAGCAGTACTTC.

The V call is TRBV10-2, the J call TRBJ2-1; TRBD2 matches at 9 bases. The germline CDR1 and CDR2 sequences are WSHSY and SAAADI. This CDR3 spans 14 amino acids. Trimming cost V 5 bases and J 9 bases; bases outside gene matches: 8. In DNA form, the CDR3 reads TGCGCCAGCAGTCTCCTAGCGGGGCCGGGTGAGCAGTTCTTC. Amino acid sequence: CASSLLAGPGEQFF.

The V and J genes are TRBV29-1 and TRBJ1-1, with TRBD1 identical over 10 bases. V lost 7 bases and J lost 3; bases outside the gene matches: 8. Germline lookup yields CDR1 SQVTM and CDR2 ANQGSEA. The CDR3 is 14 amino acids. The CDR3 DNA reads TGCAGCGCCCGAAGGGGGACAGGGGACACTGAAGCTTTCTTT. It specifies CSARRGTGDTEAFF.

The chain links TRBV24-1 to TRBJ2-7, with TRBD1 identical over 7 bases. Germline-derived CDR1 and CDR2 are KGHDR and SFDVKD. The CDR3 is 13 amino acids. J was trimmed by 6 bases and V by 3 bases; bases with no gene match: 4. CDR3 protein: CATSDGDRAEQYF. Here the CDR3 DNA reads TGTGCCACCAGTGATGGTGACAGGGCCGAGCAGTACTTC.

V and J are TRBV27 and TRBJ1-4, with 8 nucleotides matching TRBD1. After removal of 5 bases from V and 14 bases from J, the junction contained 13 bases not matched to a gene. Germline values: CDR1 MNHEY, CDR2 SMNVEV (reference sequence). CDR3 length equals 14 residues. The chain's CDR3 is CASSIGQGPQRLFF. The CDR3 DNA is TGTGCCAGCAGTATCGGACAGGGCCCGCAACGGCTGTTTTTT.

This chain connects TRBV19 to TRBJ1-2, with D possibly TRBD1 on 5 matching bases. The CDR3 spans 14 residues. Per germline, CDR1 LNHDA and CDR2 SQIVND (reference sequence). V lost 9 bases to trimming and J lost 6 bases, with 20 bases between them. DNA of the CDR3: TGTGCCAGCTGTGCTACAGGATGGGATAATGGCTACACCTTC. Its protein is CASCATGWDNGYTF.

This chain joins TRBV5-8 and TRBJ1-5, with a weak D call TRBD1 (6 bases). The CDR3 sequence is 16 residues long. Per germline, CDR1 SGHTS and CDR2 YDEGEE. Trimming stripped 0 bases from V and 2 bases from J, with 12 bases between. This CDR3 reads CASSLATGLRNQPQHF. In DNA, the CDR3 is TGTGCCAGCAGCTTGGCCACAGGGTTACGCAATCAGCCCCAGCATTTT.

The V call is TRBV7-8, the J call TRBJ1-2; D possibly corresponds to TRBD1 (6 bases). The germline V gene encodes CDR1 SGHVS and CDR2 FQNEAQ. The CDR3 covers 13 residues. Deletions cut 5 bases from V and 7 bases from J, with 14 bases between. CDR3 amino acids: CASSRDTGFGYTF. The CDR3 bases are TGTGCCAGCAGCCGGGACACCGGTTTTGGCTACACCTTC.

This clone came up a few times. This chain joins TRBV30 and TRBJ2-7; 16 nucleotides agree with TRBD2. V gave up 5 bases and J gave up 7 bases; unmatched junction bases: 14. Germline values: CDR1 GTSNPN, CDR2 SVGIG (reference sequence). CDR3 length: 17 amino acids. This chain's CDR3 is CAWGLSLGTSGRGEQYF. In nucleotides, the CDR3 is TGTGCCTGGGGTCTCTCCCTGGGGACTAGCGGGAGGGGAGAGCAGTACTTC.

The chain uses TRBV6-5 and TRBJ1-2; 7 bases align to TRBD1. The CDR3 is 13 amino acids. Germline CDR1 reads MNHEY; CDR2 reads SVGAGI. The V gene end was trimmed by 8 bases and the J gene end by 4 bases; junction bases not matched to a gene: 7. CDR3 coding DNA: TGTGCCAGCGCGCCGGGACAGAGCTATGGCTACACCTTC. It codes for CASAPGQSYGYTF.

The sample holds one count of this clone. V and J are TRBV5-1 and TRBJ2-5; D not resolved. The germline V gene has CDR1 SGHRS and CDR2 YFSETQ. This CDR3 comprises 13 residues. The V end lost 1 base, the J end lost 5 bases, and 9 bases lay between the germline ends. The DNA of the CDR3 is TGCGCCAGCAGCTTGCGCGAGAGGGAGACCCAGTACTTC. Translated, it gives CASSLRERETQYF.